The T cell receptor beta chain under discussion was sequenced for a study of blood T cell repertoires in COVID-19. Background on the study: Acute and convalescent COVID-19 samples came from the United States, Italy and Spain.

CDR1 is MNHEY, CDR2 SMNVEV, per germline (reference sequence). The CDR3 length is 14 residues. Trimming removed 6 bases at V and 0 bases at J, with 10 bases between. Seattle patients were enrolled while actively infected and followed longitudinally. Original processing methods: The assay estimated nucleated cells by amplifying reference gene primers. This table comes from immunoSEQ multiplex PCR, and its TCRdb copy is limited to in-frame clones, with some not included. Clone size and the V and J calls come from that table; the DNA yielded D and trimming. Among approximately 140,000 clones listed, 80% to 90% were seen once.

This chain links TRBV27 with TRBJ2-3; possible D gene TRBD2, 5 bases. The specimen sequenced was peripheral blood. This clonotype was obtained from a man in his late teens or twenties with COVID-19, enrolled during active disease. This CDR3 reads CASRLRASTDTQYF. Written as DNA, the CDR3 is TGTGCCAGCAGACTGAGGGCTAGCACAGATACGCAGTATTTT.